The 27 T cell receptor beta chains in this list originate from one sample, sequenced in a study of T cell responses to AZD1222 COVID-19 vaccine. Measured with immunoSEQ multiplex PCR; TCRdb has only the in-frame clones, and not every one. The table records about 78,000 clones, about nine tenths of them present only once. Sequenced here: peripheral blood, sampled 28 days after the second AZD1222 dose. These receptors all come from an adult who received the AZD1222 COVID-19 vaccine.

CDR3 nucleotides: TGTGCCAGCAGCTTAAACCTCTATGGCTACACCTTC. Translated, it gives CASSLNLYGYTF. The chain combines TRBV7-9 with TRBJ1-2, with D hard to call. V was pared by 2 bases and J by 4 bases, with 5 bases between. Germline lookup yields CDR1 SEHNR and CDR2 FQNEAQ (reference sequence). This CDR3 has 12 residues.

The J gene is TRBJ1-1, the V gene TRBV12-3 or TRBV12-4, with D perhaps TRBD1 (5 bases). V lost 4 bases and J lost 6, with 12 bases in between. CDR3 size: 13 residues. The CDR3 loop reads CASSSRGRPEAFF. The CDR3 DNA is TGTGCCAGCAGTTCACGGGGACGGCCTGAAGCTTTCTTT.

Of note for this clone: Other DNA sequences in the same sample also yield this CDR3. The chain uses TRBV9 and TRBJ1-1; TRBD1 is a possible D gene (5 bases). The CDR3 is 13 amino acids. Trimming shortened V by 1 base and J by 5 bases, and 9 bases separated the two germline ends. Germline V gene lookup returns CDR1 SGDLS and CDR2 YYNGEE. Here the CDR3 DNA reads TGTGCCAGCAGCGTACAGGGAAATACTGAAGCTTTCTTT. This translates into CASSVQGNTEAFF.

The gene calls are TRBV10-3 and TRBJ1-2; 9 positions agree with TRBD1. Germline CDR1 reads ENHRY; CDR2 reads SYGVKD. V shed 0 bases and J 4 bases; nucleotides not matched to a gene: 6. CDR3 size: 16 residues. CDR3 coding DNA: TGTGCCATCAGTGAGTCAAAGGGACAGGGAGGCTATGGCTACACCTTC. Its protein is CAISESKGQGGYGYTF.

The genes are TRBV5-1 and TRBJ1-2; D gene ambiguous. This CDR3 spans 14 amino acids. The germline V gene has CDR1 SGHRS and CDR2 YFSETQ. V shed 2 bases and J shed 3 bases, with 11 bases lying between them. In DNA, the CDR3 is TGCGCCAGCAGCTTAAATAGGAGGGACTATGGCTACACCTTC. It is translated as CASSLNRRDYGYTF.

This sequence joins TRBV18 and TRBJ2-7; D unresolved. This CDR3 spans 13 amino acids. Trimming cost V 5 bases and J 6 bases, with 14 bases left between them. In germline, CDR1 is KGHSH, CDR2 LQKENI. CDR3 residues: CASSGLGALEQYF. CDR3 nucleotides: TGTGCCAGCTCAGGGTTAGGCGCTCTCGAGCAGTACTTC.

The rearrangement joins TRBV5-6 to TRBJ2-7, with D possibly being TRBD1 (7 bases). Per the germline V gene, CDR1 is SGHDT and CDR2 is YYEEEE. The length of the CDR3 is 14 residues. V shed 3 bases and J shed 2 bases, with 12 bases lying between them. CDR3 residues: CASSSGDRPYEQYF. The CDR3 DNA reads TGTGCCAGCAGCTCGGGGGACAGACCCTACGAGCAGTACTTC.

The chain has TRBV11-3 and TRBJ1-1; a weak D match, TRBD1 (5 bases). There are 13 residues in the CDR3. Looked up from germline, CDR1 is SGHNT and CDR2 is YENEEA. The V gene lost 0 bases and the J gene lost 8 bases, with 10 bases spanning the gap. The CDR3, as DNA: TGTGCCAGCAGCTTAGATCTGGGGGGAGAAGCTTTCTTT. Encoded protein: CASSLDLGGEAFF.

The V and J genes are TRBV5-1 and TRBJ2-5, with D tentatively TRBD2 (5 bases). CDR1 is SGHRS and CDR2 is YFSETQ in the germline V gene. CDR3 length: 12 residues. The V and J ends lost 0 bases and 5 bases respectively, with 5 bases between them. This CDR3 reads CASSLGEETQYF. In DNA, the CDR3 is TGCGCCAGCAGCTTGGGGGAGGAGACCCAGTACTTC.

This clone showed up just a few times. The chain has TRBV2 and TRBJ2-4; D is possibly TRBD1 (6 bases). V lost 5 bases and J lost 1, with 12 bases in between. This CDR3 spans 15 amino acids. Germline lookup yields CDR1 SNHLY and CDR2 FYNNEI. The CDR3 loop reads CASSRKQGAKNIQYF. DNA of the CDR3: TGTGCCAGCAGTAGAAAACAGGGCGCCAAAAACATTCAGTACTTC. The full variable domain, rest sourced from reference TRBV2 and TRBJ2-4, is EPEVTQTPSHQVTQMGQEVILRCVPISNHLYFYWYRQILGQKVEFLVSFYNNEISEKSEIFDDQFSVERPDGSNFTLKIRSTKLEDSAMYFCASSRKQGAKNIQYFGAGTRLSVL.

The chain carries TRBV7-9 and TRBJ2-2; D might be TRBD2 (6 bases). V was pared by 2 bases and J by 7 bases, with 17 bases between. The CDR3 spans 16 residues. Germline CDR1 is SEHNR and CDR2 is FQNEAQ (reference sequence). CDR3: CASSLPPGGYNGELFF. Written as DNA, the CDR3 is TGTGCCAGCAGCTTACCCCCTGGGGGGTATAACGGGGAGCTGTTTTTT.

Details on this clone: Relative to the germline gene, one junction end is altered; a read error may explain this. The rearrangement uses TRBV2 and TRBJ1-5, with D hard to call. CDR1 is SNHLY, CDR2 FYNNEI, per germline. The CDR3 covers 14 residues. This chain's CDR3 is CASSGIYSNQPRHF. CDR3 sequence (DNA): TGTGCCAGCAGTGGGATTTATAGCAATCAGCCCCGGCATTTT.

V and J are TRBV6-5 and TRBJ1-1, with 10 bases matching TRBD1. The CDR3 spans 13 residues. V shed 6 bases and J 5 bases; nucleotides not matched to a gene: 3. Germline CDR1 is MNHEY and CDR2 is SVGAGI. CDR3 coding DNA: TGTGCCAGCAGGGAGGACAGGGGGACTGAAGCTTTCTTT. Encoded protein: CASREDRGTEAFF.

This clone has just one count. The genes are TRBV6-4 and TRBJ2-2; TRBD1 agrees at 12 bases. V lost 2 bases, J lost 6 bases, and 1 base stayed unmatched. The length of the CDR3 is 15 residues. In germline, CDR1 is MRHNA, CDR2 SNTAGT. CDR3 sequence: CASSDGTGGSGELFF. The CDR3 coding sequence is TGTGCCAGCAGTGACGGGACAGGGGGCTCCGGGGAGCTGTTTTTT.

The V call is TRBV9, the J call TRBJ1-1; D gene unclear. The CDR3 sequence is 15 residues long. Germline V lookup: CDR1 SGDLS, CDR2 YYNGEE. V was clipped by 3 bases and J by 0 bases, with 12 bases between them. The CDR3 here is CASSADVALNTEAFF. The DNA for the CDR3 is TGTGCCAGCAGCGCCGATGTGGCGCTGAACACTGAAGCTTTCTTT.

The V gene is TRBV6-1, the J gene TRBJ2-7; perhaps TRBD2 as D (6 bases). V lost 2 bases and J 6 bases, leaving 11 bases between the germline ends. The length of the CDR3 is 13 residues. Germline V CDR1 and CDR2: MNHNS, SASEGT. CDR3: CASSEYLGGEQYF. The CDR3 DNA reads as TGTGCCAGCAGTGAATATCTGGGGGGCGAGCAGTACTTC.

The gene calls are TRBV19 and TRBJ2-3; either TRBD1 or TRBD2 may fit D (5 bases each). Germline CDR1 LNHDA, CDR2 SQIVND (reference sequence). The germline V and J ends were trimmed by 7 bases and 0 bases, with 14 bases remaining between them. CDR3 length equals 15 residues. The CDR3 DNA is TGTGCCAGTAAGTCGGGACCTCCTAGCACAGATACGCAGTATTTT. It codes for CASKSGPPSTDTQYF.

This rearrangement joins TRBV3-1 (or the pseudogene TRBV3-2) to TRBJ2-5; D might be TRBD2 (6 bases). CDR1 LGHDT and CDR2 YNNKEL come from the germline V gene (reference sequence). V was cut by 7 bases and J by 5 bases, with 11 bases left in between. The CDR3 length is 12 residues. CDR3 bases: TGTGCCAGCACCCGACTAGAGGAGACCCAGTACTTC. As protein: CASTRLEETQYF.

This clone has only one observation. This rearrangement joins TRBV4-2 to TRBJ2-7; no clear D. Looked up from germline, CDR1 is LGHNA and CDR2 is YNFKEQ. V gave up 0 bases and J gave up 0 bases, with 15 bases separating them. CDR3 length: 17 amino acids. CDR3 residues: CASSQDLLQVLSYEQYF. CDR3 DNA: TGTGCCAGCAGCCAAGATTTACTGCAGGTCCTCTCCTACGAGCAGTACTTC.

The rearrangement joins TRBV5-3 to TRBJ2-2; 8 bases line up with TRBD2. TRBV5-3 is assigned to the ORF class and has an uncertain function. Germline trimming cut 5 bases from V and 5 bases from J; bases unmatched to any gene: 11. This CDR3 has 16 amino acids. The CDR3 loop is CARRFWSAGDTGELFF. DNA of the CDR3: TGTGCCAGAAGGTTTTGGTCAGCGGGAGATACCGGGGAGCTGTTTTTT.

The V call is TRBV19, the J call TRBJ2-1; 7 nucleotides line up with TRBD1. CDR1 and CDR2 from the germline V gene are LNHDA and SQIVND (reference sequence). The length of the CDR3 is 14 residues. J lost 7 bases, V lost 4 bases, and 7 bases had no gene match. CDR3: CASSTPTGSNEQFF. CDR3 sequence (DNA): TGTGCCAGTAGTACCCCGACAGGGAGTAATGAGCAGTTCTTC.

The chain is built from TRBV9 and TRBJ2-3, with a possible D match to TRBD1 (6 bases). Germline CDR1 reads SGDLS; CDR2 reads YYNGEE. This CDR3 spans 14 amino acids. Trimming stripped 4 bases from V and 0 bases from J, with 9 bases between. The CDR3 spells CASSKGGSTDTQYF. The CDR3 coding sequence is TGTGCCAGCAGCAAAGGGGGAAGCACAGATACGCAGTATTTT.

The V gene is TRBV5-5, the J gene TRBJ2-7; D perhaps matches TRBD1 (5 bases). The length of the CDR3 is 14 residues. From germline, CDR1 is SGHKS and CDR2 YYEKEE (reference sequence). The V end was cut by 4 bases, the J end by 2 bases, with 13 bases between. This chain's CDR3 is CASSTTDLTYEQYF. Written as DNA, the CDR3 is TGTGCCAGCAGCACGACAGATCTTACCTACGAGCAGTACTTC.

The chain uses TRBV7-9 and TRBJ1-6, with D unresolved. This CDR3 spans 15 amino acids. Germline V gene data show CDR1 as SEHNR and CDR2 as FQNEAQ (reference sequence). Trimming took off 0 bases at V and 7 bases at J, with 10 bases between the two ends. The chain's CDR3 is CASSLALGRNSPLHF. CDR3 nucleotides: TGTGCCAGCAGCTTAGCACTCGGAAGGAATTCACCCCTCCACTTT.

The chain links TRBV21-1 to TRBJ2-7; no DNA check was done on the table's D call, TRBD1. TRBV21-1 is flagged as a pseudogene. The CDR3 runs 14 residues. CDR3 DNA sequence: TGTGCCAGCAGCATCGTACAGGCGGCCGGCGAGCAGTACTTC. Protein sequence: CASSIVQAAGEQYF.

J is TRBJ2-2 and V is TRBV11-2; D uncertain. The germline V and J ends were trimmed by 5 bases and 0 bases, with 16 bases remaining between them. Germline CDR1 is SGHAT and CDR2 is FQNNGV. The CDR3 spans 17 residues. CDR3 protein: CASSPTVVGANTGELFF. The CDR3 DNA sequence: TGTGCCAGCAGCCCAACGGTGGTGGGCGCGAACACCGGGGAGCTGTTTTTT.

This clone came up a few times. V and J are TRBV28 and TRBJ1-2; 7 bases match TRBD1. V gave up 4 bases and J gave up 6 bases; unmatched junction bases: 11. Germline values: CDR1 MDHEN, CDR2 SYDVKM. This CDR3 contains 15 residues. CDR3 region: CASSSALSTGDGYTF. In DNA, the CDR3 is TGTGCCAGCAGTTCCGCGCTTTCCACAGGGGATGGCTACACCTTC.